This TCR beta chain was identified during a study of prognosis after radiotherapy for stage I lung cancer. Study details: Concurrent therapy was not administered with stereotactic body radiotherapy to any patient.

The CDR3 is made up of 15 amino acids. V was shortened by 1 base and J by 3 bases, with 15 bases between the two germline ends. Germline V lookup: CDR1 GTSNPN, CDR2 SVGIG (reference sequence). This clonotype was recorded many times. The authors amplified TCR beta CDR3 from genomic DNA using two-round multiplex PCR. The first PCR round targeted every TRBV and TRBJ gene with specific primers. TCRdb re-called the multiplex PCR reads with MiXCR, one entry per CDR3 protein. The table has under 30,000 distinct CDR3 sequences, around 32% seen once. The chain links TRBV30 to TRBJ1-1; no firm D call. The sequenced sample was PBMCs, obtained before or after stereotactic body radiation therapy (not recorded which). The receptor was derived from a donor over 45 with non-small cell lung cancer. The CDR3 loop is CAWSAKRPGYTEAFF. CDR3 DNA sequence: TGTGCCTGGAGTGCCAAGCGTCCGGGGTACACTGAAGCTTTCTTT. Full variable domain (missing parts from reference TRBV30 and TRBJ1-1): SQTIHQWPATLVQPVGSPLSLECTVEGTSNPNLYWYRQAAGRGLQLLFYSVGIGQISSEVPQNLSASRPQDRQFILSSKKLLLSDSGFYLCAWSAKRPGYTEAFFGQGTRLTVV.